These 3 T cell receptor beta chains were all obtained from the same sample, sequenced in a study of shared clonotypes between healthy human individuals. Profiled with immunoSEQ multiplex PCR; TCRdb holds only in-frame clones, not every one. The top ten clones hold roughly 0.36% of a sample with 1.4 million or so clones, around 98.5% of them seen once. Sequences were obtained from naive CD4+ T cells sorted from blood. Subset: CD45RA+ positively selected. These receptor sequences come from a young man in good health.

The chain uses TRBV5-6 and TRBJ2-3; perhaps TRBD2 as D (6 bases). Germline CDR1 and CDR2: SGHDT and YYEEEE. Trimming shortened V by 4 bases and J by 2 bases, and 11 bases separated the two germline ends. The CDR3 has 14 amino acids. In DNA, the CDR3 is TGTGCCAGCAGCCGGGGAGGTCCCACAGATACGCAGTATTTT. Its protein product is CASSRGGPTDTQYF.

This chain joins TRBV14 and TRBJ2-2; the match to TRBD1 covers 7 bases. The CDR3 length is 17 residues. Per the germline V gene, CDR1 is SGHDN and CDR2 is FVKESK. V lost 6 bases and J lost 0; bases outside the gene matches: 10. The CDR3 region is CASSLRTGLSNTGELFF. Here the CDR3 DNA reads TGTGCCAGCAGTTTAAGGACAGGCCTCTCGAACACCGGGGAGCTGTTTTTT.

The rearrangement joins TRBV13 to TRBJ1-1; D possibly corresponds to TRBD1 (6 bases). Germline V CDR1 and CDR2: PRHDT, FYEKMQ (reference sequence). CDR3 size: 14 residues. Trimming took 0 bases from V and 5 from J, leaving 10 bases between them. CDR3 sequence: CASSLGVRGTEAFF. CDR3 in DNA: TGTGCCAGCAGCTTAGGGGTCAGGGGTACTGAAGCTTTCTTT.